Below, one T cell receptor (beta chain) is given with its context. The antigen remains undetermined. The CDR3 contains 16 residues. The J segment lost 2 bases and the V segment lost 4 bases, leaving 7 bases of the junction unmatched. The germline gives CDR1 SGDLS, CDR2 YYNGEE. The record originates from a study of cytomegalovirus exposure and HLA in healthy donors. Points from the study as a whole: In vitro testing confirmed a few CMV-associated chains as specific for CMV antigens. Solely CMV serostatus was available to characterize immune exposure.

In the PCR, 60 Vbeta and 13 Jbeta primers were used. Data came from immunoSEQ multiplex PCR; TCRdb stores just in-frame clones and leaves some out. Of more than 130,000 clones in the sample, 76% are singletons; the top ten hold almost 4%. This clonotype was sampled from a man younger than 35 in good health and CMV-seronegative. Material: PBMCs. The chain couples TRBV9 to TRBJ1-5; TRBD1 agrees at 9 bases. CDR3 in DNA: TGTGCCAGCAGCCCCGGGACAGGGAGCGGCAATCAGCCCCAGCATTTT. Translated: CASSPGTGSGNQPQHF.